Below, 19 T cell receptor beta chains from the same sample are listed, as sequenced in a study of cytomegalovirus exposure and HLA in healthy donors. Here immunoSEQ multiplex PCR was the method, and the copy in TCRdb shows in-frame clones only, minus some. Here the sample spans some 140,000 clones, 65% to 90% being singletons. The sample consisted of PBMCs. The source is a man aged 18 to 29 in good health and CMV-seropositive.

In its sample, this clone was seen once. This sequence joins TRBV30 and TRBJ1-1; 9 bases are shared with TRBD1. This CDR3 is built from 14 residues. CDR1 and CDR2 from the germline V gene are GTSNPN and SVGIG (reference sequence). Unmatched junction bases numbered 8, after V lost 4 bases and J lost 5 bases. The CDR3 DNA reads TGTGCCTGGAATCCCGGGACAGGGAAGACTGAAGCTTTCTTT. Protein sequence: CAWNPGTGKTEAFF.

This chain's CDR3 is CASSQEPGLVTEAFF. The CDR3 DNA sequence: TGCGCCAGCAGCCAAGAACCAGGTTTAGTCACTGAAGCTTTCTTT. This chain connects TRBV4-3 to TRBJ1-1, with D hard to call. The CDR3 contains 15 residues. V was cut by 0 bases and J by 4 bases, with 12 bases left in between. Germline loops: CDR1 LGHNA, CDR2 YSLEER.

This chain uses TRBV6-5 with TRBJ1-4, with a possible D match to TRBD1 (5 bases). V was trimmed by 7 bases and J by 11 bases, leaving 23 bases between them. Germline values: CDR1 MNHEY, CDR2 SVGAGI. The CDR3 length is 15 residues. This CDR3 reads CASTKTSSGTSKLFF. Written as DNA, the CDR3 is TGTGCCAGCACCAAAACTTCCTCCGGGACTTCCAAACTGTTTTTT.

The CDR3 spells CASSPDRKNSNQPQHF. As DNA, the CDR3 is TGTGCCAGCAGCCCGGACAGGAAAAATAGCAATCAGCCCCAGCATTTT. V is TRBV2 and J is TRBJ1-5, with 7 bases that match TRBD1. Germline V gene data show CDR1 as SNHLY and CDR2 as FYNNEI. J was trimmed by 0 bases and V by 6 bases; bases with no gene match: 8. CDR3 size: 16 residues.

V gene TRBV6-5 combines with J gene TRBJ2-7; D may be TRBD1 (5 bases). V lost 4 bases to trimming and J lost 3 bases, with 10 bases between them. The CDR3 covers 13 residues. Germline V CDR1 and CDR2: MNHEY, SVGAGI. CDR3 DNA sequence: TGTGCCAGCAGTTCGACAGATCACTACGAGCAGTACTTC. Encoded protein: CASSSTDHYEQYF.

The rearrangement links TRBV4-2 to TRBJ1-4; TRBD1 aligns across 9 bases. V was clipped by 3 bases and J by 8 bases; unmatched bases: 10. The CDR3 covers 16 residues. Germline values: CDR1 LGHNA, CDR2 YNFKEQ. CDR3 in amino acids: CASSQTPGQGNEKLFF. Written as DNA, the CDR3 is TGTGCCAGCAGCCAGACCCCGGGACAGGGTAACGAAAAACTGTTTTTT.

This chain uses TRBV5-6 with TRBJ2-3; D may be TRBD1 (5 bases). CDR3 length: 14 amino acids. Germline CDR1 and CDR2: SGHDT and YYEEEE. The V end was cut by 6 bases, the J end by 2 bases, with 13 bases between. This CDR3 reads CASKGELLTDTQYF. DNA of the CDR3: TGTGCCAGCAAAGGGGAACTCCTCACAGATACGCAGTATTTT.

This clone was counted a single time. The chain uses TRBV5-1 and TRBJ2-3, with a tentative D call TRBD2 (5 bases). V was clipped by 0 bases and J by 4 bases, with 6 bases between them. Germline values: CDR1 SGHRS, CDR2 YFSETQ. The length of the CDR3 is 13 residues. CDR3 nucleotides: TGCGCCAGCAGCTTGGCGGGGTCAGATACGCAGTATTTT. It yields the protein CASSLAGSDTQYF.

The V gene is TRBV15, the J gene TRBJ1-5, with 8 bases matching TRBD1. Germline V lookup: CDR1 LNHNV, CDR2 YYDKDF (reference sequence). The CDR3 consists of 16 residues. V was clipped by 3 bases and J by 4 bases; unmatched bases: 8. CDR3 sequence (DNA): TGTGCCACCAGCAGGGACAGGGAGATAATGAATCAGCCCCAGCATTTT. Its translation: CATSRDREIMNQPQHF.

Remarks on this clone: The same CDR3 also results from other DNA sequences found in this sample. The chain couples TRBV6-6 to TRBJ2-1; a weak D match, TRBD2 (5 bases). In germline, CDR1 is MNHNY, CDR2 SVGAGI (reference sequence). The CDR3 runs 13 residues. V lost 2 bases and J lost 4, with 6 bases in between. The CDR3 DNA reads TGTGCCAGCAGTTACGAGGGTTACAATGAGCAGTTCTTC. Translating it yields CASSYEGYNEQFF.

This clone is a singleton in its sample. The V and J genes are TRBV27 and TRBJ2-7; unclear D gene. Between the trimmed V and J ends, which lost 1 base and 0 bases, there was a span of 7 bases. The CDR3 runs to 14 residues. The germline V gene has CDR1 MNHEY and CDR2 SMNVEV (reference sequence). CDR3 DNA sequence: TGTGCCAGCAGTTTATATGAGAGCTCCTACGAGCAGTACTTC. It translates to CASSLYESSYEQYF.

This chain connects TRBV5-6 to TRBJ1-1; D is ambiguous. CDR3 length: 12 amino acids. Per germline, CDR1 SGHDT and CDR2 YYEEEE. Trimming removed 0 bases from V and 11 bases from J, with 11 bases in between. The CDR3, as DNA: TGTGCCAGCAGCTTGGACGGGTTAGACGCTTTCTTT. It specifies CASSLDGLDAFF.

The chain has TRBV7-8 and TRBJ2-7; D perhaps matches TRBD2 (6 bases). Looked up from germline, CDR1 is SGHVS and CDR2 is FQNEAQ. Trimming stripped 5 bases from V and 0 bases from J, with 11 bases between. CDR3 length: 14 residues. The CDR3 bases are TGTGCCAGCAGCCCGGGACTCCGCTCCTACGAGCAGTACTTC. This gives the protein CASSPGLRSYEQYF.

The chain couples TRBV9 to TRBJ2-3; maybe TRBD2 (5 bases). The CDR3 loop spans 12 amino acids. V was pared by 4 bases and J by 7 bases, with 10 bases between. Germline V gene data show CDR1 as SGDLS and CDR2 as YYNGEE. The CDR3 sequence: CASSISENTQYF. DNA of the CDR3: TGTGCCAGCAGCATTAGCGAGAATACGCAGTATTTT. The full variable domain, completed using reference TRBV9 and TRBJ2-3, is DSGVTQTPKHLITATGQRVTLRCSPRSGDLSVYWYQQSLDQGLQFLIQYYNGEERAKGNILERFSAQQFPDLHSELNLSSLELGDSALYFCASSISENTQYFGPGTRLTVL.

The CDR3 DNA follows: TGCGCCAGCAGCCAAGAAGGGCAGGGCTCCGCTAATGGCTACACCTTC. This codes for CASSQEGQGSANGYTF. The chain carries TRBV4-1 and TRBJ1-2; maybe TRBD1 (5 bases). The CDR3 is 16 amino acids. V lost 0 bases and J 6 bases, leaving 17 bases between the germline ends. CDR1 and CDR2 (germline): MGHRA, YSYEKL.

The CDR3 sequence: CASSPGRIAGVHEQFF. The DNA of the CDR3 is TGTGCCAGCAGCCCGGGCCGGATAGCGGGAGTGCATGAGCAGTTCTTC. V gene TRBV7-6 combines with J gene TRBJ2-1, with 9 bases lining up with TRBD2. This CDR3 is built from 16 residues. Looked up from germline, CDR1 is SGHVS and CDR2 is FNYEAQ. Germline trimming cut 5 bases from V and 8 bases from J; bases unmatched to any gene: 13.

This clone showed up just once. V gene TRBV6-5 combines with J gene TRBJ1-2; 8 bases match TRBD1. The CDR3 has 14 amino acids. Germline V gene data show CDR1 as MNHEY and CDR2 as SVGAGI. With V trimmed by 6 bases and J by 4 bases, 7 bases remained unmatched. The CDR3 region is CASSRGQGGYGYTF. The CDR3 DNA sequence: TGTGCCAGCAGCCGAGGACAGGGCGGCTATGGCTACACCTTC.

The gene calls are TRBV30 and TRBJ2-3; 7 bases align to TRBD2. The CDR3 runs to 12 residues. CDR1 and CDR2 (germline): GTSNPN, SVGIG (reference sequence). V was pared by 5 bases and J by 10 bases, with 9 bases of the junction left unmatched. CDR3 residues: CAWGAGGSAQYF. The DNA for the CDR3 is TGTGCCTGGGGGGCCGGCGGGAGTGCGCAGTATTTT.

The chain recombines TRBV7-9 with TRBJ1-5; possible D gene TRBD1, 6 bases. V dropped 5 bases and J dropped 6 bases, with 14 bases sitting between them. Germline V gene sequence: CDR1 SEHNR, CDR2 FQNEAQ (reference sequence). CDR3 length equals 14 residues. For the CDR3, the DNA is TGTGCCAGCAGCAAAACAGGGAACGGTCAGCCCCAGCATTTT. It yields the protein CASSKTGNGQPQHF.